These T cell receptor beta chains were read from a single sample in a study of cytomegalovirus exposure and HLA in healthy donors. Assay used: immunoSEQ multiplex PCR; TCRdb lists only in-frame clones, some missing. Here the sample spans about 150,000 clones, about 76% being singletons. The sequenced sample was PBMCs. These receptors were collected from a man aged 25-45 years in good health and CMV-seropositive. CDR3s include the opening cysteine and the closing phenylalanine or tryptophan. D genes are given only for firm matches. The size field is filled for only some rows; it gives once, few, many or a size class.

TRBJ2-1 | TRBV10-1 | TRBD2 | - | CASRKVAGVYNEQFF | TGCGCCAGCAGAAAGGTAGCGGGGGTCTACAATGAGCAGTTCTTC
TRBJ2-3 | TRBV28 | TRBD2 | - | CASTRGGTSGTDTQYF | TGTGCCAGCACCCGCGGTGGGACTAGCGGGACAGATACGCAGTATTTT
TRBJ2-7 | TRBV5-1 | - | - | CASSFIDSTSYEQYF | TGCGCCAGCAGCTTCATAGACTCCACCTCCTACGAGCAGTACTTC
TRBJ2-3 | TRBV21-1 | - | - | CASSKSWDICTDTQYF | TGTGCCAGCAGCAAATCTTGGGACATCTGCACAGATACGCAGTATTTT
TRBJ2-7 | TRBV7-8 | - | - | CASSLAGGTYEQYF | TGTGCCAGCAGCTTAGCGGGAGGTACCTACGAGCAGTACTTC
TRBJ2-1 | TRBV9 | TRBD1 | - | CASSTQGALTYNEQFF | TGTGCCAGCAGCACTCAGGGGGCGCTTACCTACAATGAGCAGTTCTTC
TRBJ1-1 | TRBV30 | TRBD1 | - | CAWSAPGQGRKGTEAFF | TGTGCCTGGAGTGCTCCGGGACAGGGTCGAAAGGGCACTGAAGCTTTCTTT
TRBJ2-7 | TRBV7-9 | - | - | CASRRTTGMADEQYF | TGTGCCAGCAGACGTACAACAGGGATGGCTGACGAGCAGTACTTC
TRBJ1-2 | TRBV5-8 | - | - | CASSTGQTGGYTF | TGTGCCAGCAGCACAGGACAGACGGGTGGCTACACCTTC
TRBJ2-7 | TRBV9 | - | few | CATNRATHEQYF | TGTGCCACCAACCGAGCAACCCACGAGCAGTACTTC
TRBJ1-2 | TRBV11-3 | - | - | CASSLEGGYGYTF | TGTGCCAGCAGCTTAGAGGGCGGGTATGGCTACACCTTC
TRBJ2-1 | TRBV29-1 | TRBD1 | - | CSVGDRGRGGEQFF | TGCAGCGTTGGGGACAGGGGGCGCGGGGGTGAGCAGTTCTTC
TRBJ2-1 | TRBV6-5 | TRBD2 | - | CASSSQVTSGDNEQFF | TGTGCCAGCAGTTCCCAGGTGACTAGCGGAGACAATGAGCAGTTCTTC
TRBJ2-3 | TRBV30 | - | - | CALTPGYSNTQYF | TGTGCCTTGACCCCGGGATACTCTAATACGCAGTATTTT
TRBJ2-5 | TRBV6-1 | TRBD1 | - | CASSRDRGLETQYF | TGTGCCAGCAGTCGGGACAGGGGGCTTGAGACCCAGTACTTC
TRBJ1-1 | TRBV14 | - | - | CASSQDNLYTEAFF | TGTGCCAGCAGCCAGGACAACTTATACACTGAAGCTTTCTTT
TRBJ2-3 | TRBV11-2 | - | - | CASSLGLVPDTQYF | TGTGCCAGCAGCTTAGGACTAGTCCCAGATACGCAGTATTTT
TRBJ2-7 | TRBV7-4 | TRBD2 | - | CASRPGQRGARYEQYF | TGTGCCAGCAGGCCTGGACAGCGGGGGGCCCGCTACGAGCAGTACTTC
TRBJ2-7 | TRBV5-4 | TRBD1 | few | CASSPGARGKYEQYF | TGTGCCAGCAGCCCCGGAGCCAGGGGGAAATACGAGCAGTACTTC
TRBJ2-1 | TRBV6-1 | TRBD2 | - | CASSEAGTRLYNEQFF | TGTGCCAGCAGTGAAGCCGGGACTAGGCTCTACAATGAGCAGTTCTTC
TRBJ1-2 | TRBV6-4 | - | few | CASSEGADYGYTF | TGTGCCAGCAGTGAAGGGGCAGACTATGGCTACACCTTC
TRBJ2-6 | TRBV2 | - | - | CASSEVDSYSGANVLTF | TGTGCCAGCAGTGAGGTTGACAGCTACTCTGGGGCCAACGTCCTGACTTTC
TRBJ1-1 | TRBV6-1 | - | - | CASSREGPYTEAFF | TGTGCCAGCAGTAGGGAGGGGCCCTACACTGAAGCTTTCTTT
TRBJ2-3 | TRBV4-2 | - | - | CASSQDRKLLAVDTQYF | TGTGCCAGCAGCCAAGATCGCAAACTACTCGCCGTAGATACGCAGTATTTT
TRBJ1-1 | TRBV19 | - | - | CASSIGREAFF | TGTGCCAGTAGTATAGGGAGGGAAGCTTTCTTT
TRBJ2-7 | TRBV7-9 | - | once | CSSSFLYEQYF | TGTTCCAGCAGCTTCCTCTACGAGCAGTACTTC
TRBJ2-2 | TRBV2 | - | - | CASSVGGANTGELFF | TGTGCCAGCAGTGTAGGCGGGGCAAACACCGGGGAGCTGTTTTTT
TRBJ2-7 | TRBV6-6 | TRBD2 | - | CASQRLADSYEQYF | TGTGCCAGCCAAAGACTAGCAGACTCCTACGAGCAGTACTTC
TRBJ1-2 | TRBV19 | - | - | CASSTAPQHGDGYTF | TGTGCCAGTAGTACCGCTCCCCAACATGGAGATGGCTACACCTTC
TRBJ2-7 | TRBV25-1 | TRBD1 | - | CASRGTGVNEQYF | TGTGCCAGCAGAGGAACAGGGGTGAACGAGCAGTACTTC
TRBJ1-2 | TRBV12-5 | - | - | CASGLGTRSRVGGYTF | TGTGCTAGTGGTTTGGGCACGCGGTCGCGGGTAGGAGGCTACACCTTC
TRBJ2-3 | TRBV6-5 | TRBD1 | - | CATRNTGGSTDTQYF | TGTGCCACTCGAAACACAGGGGGAAGTACAGATACGCAGTATTTT
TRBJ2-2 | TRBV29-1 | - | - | CSVGSREDTGELFF | TGCAGCGTTGGATCCAGGGAGGACACCGGGGAGCTGTTTTTT
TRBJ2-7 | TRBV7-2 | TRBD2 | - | CASSLGTSGVYEQYF | TGTGCCAGCAGCTTAGGTACTAGCGGGGTCTACGAGCAGTACTTC
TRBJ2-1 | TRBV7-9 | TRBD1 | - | CSSSFGAGQAPEQFF | TGTTCCAGCAGCTTCGGCGCGGGACAGGCCCCTGAGCAGTTCTTC
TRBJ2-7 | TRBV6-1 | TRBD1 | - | CACTERTGVDEQYF | TGTGCCTGCACTGAAAGGACAGGGGTGGACGAGCAGTACTTC
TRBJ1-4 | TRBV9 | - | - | CASSPGPKREKLFF | TGTGCCAGCAGCCCCGGGCCCAAGCGGGAAAAACTGTTTTTT
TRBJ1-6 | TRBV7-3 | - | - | CASSLQGGTGNSPLHF | TGTGCCAGCAGCTTGCAAGGAGGAACAGGGAATTCACCCCTCCACTTT
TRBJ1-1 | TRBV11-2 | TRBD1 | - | CASSLHRQGNTEAFF | TGTGCCAGCAGCTTGCACAGACAGGGGAACACTGAAGCTTTCTTT
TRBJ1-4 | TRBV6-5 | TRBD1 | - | CASSWGQGDNEKLFF | TGTGCCAGCAGCTGGGGACAGGGGGATAATGAAAAACTGTTTTTT